This record looks at one TCR beta chain sequence and its context. Its antigen is unknown. Clinical symptoms, serum thyroxine and TRAb, thyroid ultrasound and orbital computed tomography were used for the diagnoses. CDR3 length equals 17 residues. Germline V CDR1 and CDR2: SGHTA, FQGNSA. V was clipped by 5 bases and J by 2 bases, with 19 bases between them. The data belong to a study of T cells in Graves' hyperthyroidism and ophthalmopathy. Whole-study results and caveats: For ophthalmopathy, model prediction preceded onset by a median about 6 months. Most clonotypes expanded in the thyroid (above 0.001) were also present in blood.

Amplified TCR beta CDR3 regions came from RNA transcripts. The HTBI primer set was used in a first-round RT-PCR of the TCR CDR3. Each CDR3 protein is one row after TCRdb ran MiXCR on the multiplex PCR reads. The sample includes hundreds of thousands of distinct CDR3 sequences, just under 45% seen only once; the top ten take roughly 7.2%. The receptor was derived from an adult man with Graves' disease, either hyperthyroidism or ophthalmopathy (not recorded which). J is TRBJ1-5 and V is TRBV7-2; maybe TRBD1 (6 bases). The material sequenced was peripheral blood or thyroid tissue (not recorded which). The CDR3 sequence: CASSQDPGARGNQPQHF. The CDR3 DNA reads TGTGCCAGCAGCCAAGATCCGGGGGCAAGGGGCAATCAGCCCCAGCATTTT.